This T cell receptor (beta chain) came from a study of Ad26.COV2.S vaccination and SARS-CoV-2 variants. Study-wide background: Administration of Ad26.COV2.S was intramuscular, either once or twice 56 days apart.

Assay used: immunoSEQ multiplex PCR; TCRdb lists only in-frame clones, some missing. The data contain approximately 480,000 clones, roughly nine tenths of them seen just once; the ten biggest clones take up around 13%. As for treatment: 15 to 20 received Ad26.COV2.S at low or high dose, single or two shots; five or six received placebo; per-sample allocation not given. Repertoires come from day 63 after the first vaccine or placebo injection. Germline trimming cut 0 bases from V and 5 bases from J; bases unmatched to any gene: 3. Germline CDR1 reads MNHEY; CDR2 reads SMNVEV (reference sequence). The CDR3 consists of 15 residues.

The specimen was peripheral blood, collected in a trial of Ad26.COV2.S vaccine versus placebo. The gene calls are TRBV27 and TRBJ2-7; 11 bases map to TRBD2. This clonotype originated in a person between 18 and 65 years old who received the Ad26.COV2.S COVID-19 vaccine or a placebo. The CDR3 nucleotides read TGTGCCAGCAGTTTATCCCGACTAGCGGGAAACGAGCAGTACTTC. Its translation is CASSLSRLAGNEQYF.